The 18 T cell receptor beta chains in this list originate from one sample, sequenced in a study of blood T cell repertoires in COVID-19. Sequenced by immunoSEQ multiplex PCR; TCRdb stores in-frame clones only, minus some. This table has approximately 170,000 clones, around 86% appearing once. The sample consisted of peripheral blood. The source is a woman between 65 and 79 years old with COVID-19, enrolled during active disease.

As DNA, the CDR3 is TGTGCCAGCAGTTTATCTTGGGAGAATACAGATACGCAGTATTTT. As protein: CASSLSWENTDTQYF. The chain employs TRBV27 and TRBJ2-3; TRBD2 might be the D (5 bases). The CDR3 totals 15 residues. Trimming left V 0 bases short and J 3 bases short, with 10 bases between. Germline V gene lookup returns CDR1 MNHEY and CDR2 SMNVEV (reference sequence).

The chain links TRBV25-1 to TRBJ2-3, with D unclear. Germline assignment: CDR1 MGHDK and CDR2 SYGVNS. V was cut by 6 bases and J by 7 bases, with 14 bases left in between. The CDR3 has 13 amino acids. The CDR3 DNA reads as TGTGCCAGCAGCGGTGCTCCTCTATATACGCAGTATTTT. Its translation is CASSGAPLYTQYF.

This clone was seen only a few times. The chain couples TRBV28 to TRBJ1-2, with 9 bases aligning to TRBD1. Losses at the gene ends were 4 bases for V and 2 bases for J; bases not matched to a gene: 8. Germline V gives CDR1 MDHEN, CDR2 SYDVKM. CDR3 length: 16 amino acids. The CDR3 region is CASSSPGTGGNYGYTF. DNA of the CDR3: TGTGCCAGCAGTTCCCCCGGAACAGGGGGCAACTATGGCTACACCTTC.

The chain's CDR3 is CASSQEQGPPYEQYF. The CDR3, as DNA: TGCGCCAGCAGCCAAGAACAGGGGCCTCCCTACGAGCAGTACTTC. The chain joins TRBV4-3 to TRBJ2-7; 7 bases match TRBD1. The CDR3 has 15 residues. Germline V lookup: CDR1 LGHNA, CDR2 YSLEER. The V gene end was trimmed by 0 bases and the J gene end by 2 bases; junction bases not matched to a gene: 4.

The genes are TRBV11-3 and TRBJ2-1, with 8 bases that match TRBD2. The CDR3 length is 14 residues. CDR1 and CDR2 from the germline V gene are SGHNT and YENEEA. After removal of 1 base from V and 7 bases from J, the junction contained 3 bases not matched to a gene. The CDR3 sequence: CASSLGGTRNEQFF. The CDR3 nucleotides are TGTGCCAGCAGCTTAGGTGGGACTAGGAATGAGCAGTTCTTC.

The gene calls are TRBV7-3 and TRBJ2-7, with 10 bases matching TRBD2. CDR1 and CDR2 (germline): SGHTA, FQGTGA. The CDR3 contains 13 residues. J gave up 6 bases and V 5 bases, and 4 bases lay outside the gene matches. CDR3 DNA: TGTGCCAGCAGCCTAGCGGGAGAGCGCGAGCAGTACTTC. Its protein is CASSLAGEREQYF. Combining the CDR3 with reference TRBV7-3 and TRBJ2-7 gives the whole variable domain GAGVSQTPSNKVTEKGKYVELRCDPISGHTALYWYRQSLGQGPEFLIYFQGTGAADDSGLPNDRFFAVRPEGSVSTLKIQRTERGDSAVYLCASSLAGEREQYFGPGTRLTVT.

The chain couples TRBV7-2 to TRBJ1-6, with D uncertain. This CDR3 contains 15 residues. The ends were cut back, 0 bases at V and 9 bases at J, with 12 bases in the middle. Germline lookup yields CDR1 SGHTA and CDR2 FQGNSA. In nucleotides, the CDR3 is TGTGCCAGCAGCTTAGCTTCCCCCGAGGGTTCACCCCTCCACTTT. As protein: CASSLASPEGSPLHF.

In this sample, this clone turned up a few times. The CDR3: CAINPGTKSEQYF. In DNA, the CDR3 is TGTGCCATCAACCCCGGGACAAAAAGCGAGCAGTACTTC. This chain links TRBV10-3 with TRBJ2-7; maybe TRBD1 (6 bases). The CDR3 extends over 13 amino acids. V was clipped by 7 bases and J by 6 bases, with 16 bases between them. Germline loops: CDR1 ENHRY, CDR2 SYGVKD.

The gene calls are TRBV6-5 and TRBJ2-7, with TRBD1 matching 8 bases. CDR1 and CDR2 (germline): MNHEY, SVGAGI. The CDR3 has 14 amino acids. The V and J ends lost 2 bases and 2 bases, in that order; junction bases with no gene match: 2. This CDR3 reads CASSYQGAPYEQYF. The CDR3 DNA reads as TGTGCCAGCAGTTACCAGGGGGCCCCCTACGAGCAGTACTTC.

V gene TRBV6-6 combines with J gene TRBJ1-1, with D hard to call. Trimming cost V 5 bases and J 4 bases, with 14 bases left between them. Germline V gene sequence: CDR1 MNHNY, CDR2 SVGAGI (reference sequence). The CDR3 is 14 amino acids. The CDR3 loop is CASSKSRNPTEAFF. The DNA of the CDR3 is TGTGCCAGCAGTAAGTCGAGGAATCCCACTGAAGCTTTCTTT.

The chain is built from TRBV18 and TRBJ2-3, with D possibly being TRBD2 (6 bases). Germline CDR1 KGHSH, CDR2 LQKENI. The CDR3 covers 16 residues. The ends were cut back, 0 bases at V and 1 base at J, with 11 bases in the middle. The CDR3 region is CASSPPNRLGTDTQYF. The CDR3 DNA sequence: TGTGCCAGCTCACCACCCAACCGACTAGGCACAGATACGCAGTATTTT.

This rearrangement joins TRBV18 to TRBJ2-1; D gene ambiguous. This CDR3 contains 10 residues. The ends were cut back, 8 bases at V and 5 bases at J, with 4 bases in the middle. From germline, CDR1 is KGHSH and CDR2 LQKENI. CDR3 in amino acids: CASANNEQFF. Here the CDR3 DNA reads TGTGCCAGCGCGAACAATGAGCAGTTCTTC.

CDR3 DNA sequence: TGTGCCAGCAGCCAAGAGCCTCCGGGCGAGGGAGAGACCCAGTACTTC. Its protein is CASSQEPPGEGETQYF. This chain uses TRBV14 with TRBJ2-5, with D possibly matching TRBD2 (5 bases). The CDR3 totals 16 residues. Germline-derived CDR1 and CDR2 are SGHDN and FVKESK. V dropped 0 bases and J dropped 4 bases, with 15 bases sitting between them.

The gene calls are TRBV10-1 and TRBJ2-5; TRBD2 might be the D (5 bases). CDR1 and CDR2 from the germline V gene are WNHNN and SYGVQD (reference sequence). The CDR3 consists of 16 residues. The V gene lost 5 bases and the J gene lost 2 bases, with 18 bases spanning the gap. The CDR3 DNA sequence: TGCGCCAGCAGTCGCGGGCTAGCAGAAATACAAGAGACCCAGTACTTC. Protein sequence: CASSRGLAEIQETQYF.

This clone was found once. The V and J genes are TRBV5-1 and TRBJ2-1; 15 positions match TRBD2. Germline CDR1 and CDR2: SGHRS and YFSETQ. This CDR3 comprises 18 residues. The trim removed 6 bases at V and 13 bases at J, leaving 20 bases unmatched. The CDR3 is CASTTKPGLAGGSDEQFF. CDR3 bases: TGCGCCAGCACAACTAAGCCGGGACTAGCGGGAGGCAGCGACGAACAGTTCTTC.

The chain links TRBV7-2 to TRBJ2-7; 7 bases fit TRBD1. Per germline, CDR1 SGHTA and CDR2 FQGNSA. Unmatched junction bases numbered 3, after V lost 2 bases and J lost 2 bases. The CDR3 consists of 14 residues. The CDR3 here is CASSLRTGAYEQYF. The CDR3 nucleotides are TGTGCCAGCAGCTTAAGAACAGGGGCCTACGAGCAGTACTTC.

The rearrangement links TRBV20-1 to TRBJ1-2; D is unresolved. The V gene's germline CDR1 is DFQATT and CDR2 SNEGSKA (reference sequence). There are 14 residues in the CDR3. V was shortened by 3 bases and J by 4 bases, with 15 bases between the two germline ends. CDR3 bases: TGCAGTGCTAGTGGGGAGGAGTCGGGCTATGGCTACACCTTC. Translating gives CSASGEESGYGYTF.

The rearrangement uses TRBV7-2 and TRBJ2-1; 8 nucleotides line up with TRBD2. The CDR3 is 16 residues long. Germline V gene lookup returns CDR1 SGHTA and CDR2 FQGNSA. The J segment lost 0 bases and the V segment lost 3 bases, leaving 4 bases of the junction unmatched. This CDR3 is CASSLSGSSSYNEQFF. DNA for the CDR3: TGTGCCAGCAGCTTGAGCGGGAGTAGCTCCTACAATGAGCAGTTCTTC. Together with reference TRBV7-2 and TRBJ2-1, the CDR3 gives the full variable domain: GAGVSQSPSNKVTEKGKDVELRCDPISGHTALYWYRQSLGQGLEFLIYFQGNSAPDKSGLPSDRFSAERTGGSVSTLTIQRTQQEDSAVYLCASSLSGSSSYNEQFFGPGTRLTVL.